The sequence of this TCR beta chain was determined in a study of early T cells in non-severe SARS-CoV-2 infection. TCRdb reprocessed the 5' RACE reads via MiXCR and lists one record per CDR3 protein. The sample lists about 83,000 distinct CDR3 sequences; approximately 13% were seen once. The CDR3 totals 14 residues. The germline V gene encodes CDR1 SEHNR and CDR2 FQNEAQ (reference sequence). This clonotype has only a few counts. One end of the junction does not line up with germline, which may come from a read error. This sequence originates from an adult who was a healthcare worker with PCR-confirmed SARS-CoV-2 infection or an uninfected control (not recorded which). The V call is TRBV7-9, the J call TRBJ2-5, with D possibly called TRBD1 or TRBD2 (5 bases each). The sequencing input was whole blood. Here the CDR3 DNA reads TGTGTCAGCAGCTTTCAAAGGGGCCACGGGGCCCAGTACTTC. It specifies CVSSFQRGHGAQYF.